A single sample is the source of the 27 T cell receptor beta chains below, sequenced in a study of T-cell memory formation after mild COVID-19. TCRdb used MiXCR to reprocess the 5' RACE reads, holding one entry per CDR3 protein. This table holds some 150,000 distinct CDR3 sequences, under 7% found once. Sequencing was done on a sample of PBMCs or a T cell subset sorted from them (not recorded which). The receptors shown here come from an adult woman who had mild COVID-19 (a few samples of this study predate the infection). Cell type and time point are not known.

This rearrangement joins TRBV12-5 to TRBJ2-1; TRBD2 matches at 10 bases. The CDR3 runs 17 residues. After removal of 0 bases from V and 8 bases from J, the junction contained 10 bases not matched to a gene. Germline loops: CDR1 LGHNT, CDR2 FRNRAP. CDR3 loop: CASGLVLSGRAPDEQFF. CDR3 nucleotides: TGTGCTAGTGGTTTGGTACTCAGCGGGAGGGCTCCCGATGAGCAGTTCTTC.

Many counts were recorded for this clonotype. CDR3 amino acids: CASSLRQDPGYNEQFF. The DNA for the CDR3 is TGTGCCAGCAGTTTAAGACAGGACCCCGGCTACAATGAGCAGTTCTTC. The chain joins TRBV27 to TRBJ2-1; the D gene is possibly TRBD1 (6 bases). Trimming shortened V by 2 bases and J by 3 bases, and 14 bases separated the two germline ends. The CDR3 is made up of 16 amino acids. CDR1 is MNHEY, CDR2 SMNVEV, per germline (reference sequence).

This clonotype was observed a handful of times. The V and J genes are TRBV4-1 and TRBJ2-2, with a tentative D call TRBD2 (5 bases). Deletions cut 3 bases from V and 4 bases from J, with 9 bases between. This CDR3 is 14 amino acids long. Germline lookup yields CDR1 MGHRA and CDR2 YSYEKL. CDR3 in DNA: TGCGCCAGCAGCCACCTTGGAGGCACCGGGGAGCTGTTTTTT. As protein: CASSHLGGTGELFF.

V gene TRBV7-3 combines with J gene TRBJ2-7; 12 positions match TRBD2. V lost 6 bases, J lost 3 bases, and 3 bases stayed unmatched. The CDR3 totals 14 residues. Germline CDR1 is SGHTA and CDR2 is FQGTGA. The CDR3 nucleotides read TGTGCCAGCAGTCCGACTAGCGGGAGCTACGAGCAGTACTTC. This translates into CASSPTSGSYEQYF.

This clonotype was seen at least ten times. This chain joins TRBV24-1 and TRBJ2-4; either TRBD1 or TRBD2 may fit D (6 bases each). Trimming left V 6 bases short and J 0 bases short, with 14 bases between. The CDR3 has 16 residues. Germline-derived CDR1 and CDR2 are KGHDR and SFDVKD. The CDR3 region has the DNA TGTGCCACCAGTATCAGGGGAGGTCTAGCCAAAAACATTCAGTACTTC. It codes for CATSIRGGLAKNIQYF.

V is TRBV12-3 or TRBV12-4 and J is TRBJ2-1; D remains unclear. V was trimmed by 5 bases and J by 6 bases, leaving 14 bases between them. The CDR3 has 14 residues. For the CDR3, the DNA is TGTGCCAGCAGTGCCCACAACCCCGGCAATGAGCAGTTCTTC. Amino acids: CASSAHNPGNEQFF.

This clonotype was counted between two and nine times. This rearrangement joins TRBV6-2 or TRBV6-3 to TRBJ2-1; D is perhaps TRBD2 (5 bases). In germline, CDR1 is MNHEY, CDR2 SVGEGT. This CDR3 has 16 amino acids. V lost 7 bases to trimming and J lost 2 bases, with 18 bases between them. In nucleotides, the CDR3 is TGTGCCAGCACGTACGTGGTGGGAGCTGCCTACAATGAGCAGTTCTTC. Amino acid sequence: CASTYVVGAAYNEQFF.

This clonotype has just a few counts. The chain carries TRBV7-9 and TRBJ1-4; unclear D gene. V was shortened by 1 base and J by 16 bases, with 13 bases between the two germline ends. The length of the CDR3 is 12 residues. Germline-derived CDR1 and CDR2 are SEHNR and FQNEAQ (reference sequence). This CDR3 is CASSLDMAPEFF. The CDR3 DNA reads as TGTGCCAGCAGCTTAGACATGGCCCCGGAGTTTTTT.

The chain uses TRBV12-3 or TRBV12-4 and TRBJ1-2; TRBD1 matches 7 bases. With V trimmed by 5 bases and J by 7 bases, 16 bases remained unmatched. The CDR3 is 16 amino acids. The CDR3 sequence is CASSPGEGARVSGYTF. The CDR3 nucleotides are TGTGCCAGCAGTCCAGGGGAGGGGGCTAGGGTTAGTGGCTACACCTTC.

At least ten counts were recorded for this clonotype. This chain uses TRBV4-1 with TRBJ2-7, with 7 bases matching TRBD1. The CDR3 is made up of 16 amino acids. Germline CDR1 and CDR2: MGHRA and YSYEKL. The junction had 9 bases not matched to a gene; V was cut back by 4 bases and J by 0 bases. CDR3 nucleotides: TGCGCCAGCAGCCCCCAGACAGGGAAAGGCTCCTACGAGCAGTACTTC. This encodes CASSPQTGKGSYEQYF.

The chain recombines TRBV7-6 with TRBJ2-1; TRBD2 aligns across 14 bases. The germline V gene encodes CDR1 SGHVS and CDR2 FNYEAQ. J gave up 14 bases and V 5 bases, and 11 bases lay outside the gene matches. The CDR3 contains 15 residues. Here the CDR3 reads CASSPRLAGGPSEFF. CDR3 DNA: TGTGCCAGCAGCCCTAGACTAGCGGGGGGGCCATCCGAGTTCTTC.

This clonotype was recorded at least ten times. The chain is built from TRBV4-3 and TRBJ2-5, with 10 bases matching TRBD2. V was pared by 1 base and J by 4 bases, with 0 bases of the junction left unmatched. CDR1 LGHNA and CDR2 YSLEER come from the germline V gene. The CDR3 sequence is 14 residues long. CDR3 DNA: TGCGCCAGCAGCCAAGGACTAGCGGGAGAGACCCAGTACTTC. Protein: CASSQGLAGETQYF.

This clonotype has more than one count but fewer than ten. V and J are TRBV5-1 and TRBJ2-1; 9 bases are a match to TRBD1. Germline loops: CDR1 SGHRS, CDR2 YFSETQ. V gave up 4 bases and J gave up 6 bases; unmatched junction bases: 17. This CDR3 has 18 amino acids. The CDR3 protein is CASSTILGTGYEPNEQFF. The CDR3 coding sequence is TGCGCCAGCAGCACTATCCTTGGGACAGGGTATGAACCCAATGAGCAGTTCTTC.

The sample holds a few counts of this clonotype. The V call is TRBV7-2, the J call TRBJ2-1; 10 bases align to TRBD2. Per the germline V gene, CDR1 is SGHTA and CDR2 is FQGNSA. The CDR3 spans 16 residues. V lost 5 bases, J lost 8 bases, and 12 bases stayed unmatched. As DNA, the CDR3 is TGTGCCAGCAGCCAAAGCGGGAGGGCCTTTACACATGAGCAGTTCTTC. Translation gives CASSQSGRAFTHEQFF.

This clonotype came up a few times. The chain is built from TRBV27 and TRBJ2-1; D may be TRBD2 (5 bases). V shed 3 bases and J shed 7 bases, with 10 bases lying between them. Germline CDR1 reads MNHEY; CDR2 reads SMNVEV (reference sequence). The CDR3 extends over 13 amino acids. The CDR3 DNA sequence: TGTGCCAGCAGTTTCCGGGGAAGAAATGAGCAGTTCTTC. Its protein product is CASSFRGRNEQFF.

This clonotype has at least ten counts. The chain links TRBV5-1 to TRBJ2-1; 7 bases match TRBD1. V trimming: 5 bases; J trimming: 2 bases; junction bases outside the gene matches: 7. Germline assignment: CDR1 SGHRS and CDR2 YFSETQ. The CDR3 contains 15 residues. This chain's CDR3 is CASSKLGQTYNEQFF. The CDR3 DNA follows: TGCGCCAGCAGTAAGCTGGGACAGACCTACAATGAGCAGTTCTTC.

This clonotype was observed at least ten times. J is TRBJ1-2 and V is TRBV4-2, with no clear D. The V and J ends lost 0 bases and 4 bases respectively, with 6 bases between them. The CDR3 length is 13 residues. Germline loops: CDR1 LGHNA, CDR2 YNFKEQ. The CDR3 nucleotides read TGTGCCAGCAGCCAAGAGACGAGCTATGGCTACACCTTC. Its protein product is CASSQETSYGYTF.

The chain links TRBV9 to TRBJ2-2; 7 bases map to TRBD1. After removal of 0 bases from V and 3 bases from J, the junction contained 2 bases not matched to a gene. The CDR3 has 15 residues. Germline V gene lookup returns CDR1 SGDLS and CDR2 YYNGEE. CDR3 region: CASSVEQGYTGELFF. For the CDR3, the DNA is TGTGCCAGCAGCGTAGAACAGGGGTACACCGGGGAGCTGTTTTTT.

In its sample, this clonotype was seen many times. The CDR3 DNA reads as TGTGCCAGCAGCTTGGCCGTAGCGGGGTCGGCCGAGCAGTACTTC. This gives the protein CASSLAVAGSAEQYF. The chain couples TRBV5-5 to TRBJ2-7; 8 positions match TRBD2. The CDR3 has 15 residues. Germline V lookup: CDR1 SGHKS, CDR2 YYEKEE (reference sequence). V dropped 0 bases and J dropped 6; count of bases not matched to a gene: 8.

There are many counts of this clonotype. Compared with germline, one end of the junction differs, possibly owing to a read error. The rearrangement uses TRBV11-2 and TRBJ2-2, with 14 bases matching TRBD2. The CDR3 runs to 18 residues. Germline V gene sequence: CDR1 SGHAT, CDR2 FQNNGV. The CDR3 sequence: CASRLGTSGGSNTGELFF. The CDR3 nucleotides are TGTGCCAGCAGATTAGGGACTAGCGGGGGTTCGAACACCGGGGAGCTGTTTTTT.

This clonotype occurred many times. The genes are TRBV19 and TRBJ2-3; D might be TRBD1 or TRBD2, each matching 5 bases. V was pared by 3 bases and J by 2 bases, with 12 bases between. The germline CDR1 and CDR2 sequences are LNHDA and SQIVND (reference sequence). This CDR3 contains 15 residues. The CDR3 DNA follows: TGTGCCAGTAGTATGGGACGGCCGAACACAGATACGCAGTATTTT. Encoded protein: CASSMGRPNTDTQYF.

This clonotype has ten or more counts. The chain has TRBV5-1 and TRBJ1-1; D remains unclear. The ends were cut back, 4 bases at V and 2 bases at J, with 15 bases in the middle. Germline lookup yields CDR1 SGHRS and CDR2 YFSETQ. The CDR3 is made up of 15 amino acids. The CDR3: CASSPLQGGNTEAFF. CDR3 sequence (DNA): TGCGCCAGCAGCCCCCTCCAAGGTGGAAACACTGAAGCTTTCTTT.

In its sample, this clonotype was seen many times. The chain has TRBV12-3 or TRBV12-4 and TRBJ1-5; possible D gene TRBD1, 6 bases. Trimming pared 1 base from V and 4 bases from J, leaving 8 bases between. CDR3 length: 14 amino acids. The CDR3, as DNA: TGTGCCAGCAGTTTAGATGGACAGAATCAGCCCCAGCATTTT. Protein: CASSLDGQNQPQHF.

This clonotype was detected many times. CDR3 in amino acids: CASSEGLSTEAFF. CDR3 nucleotides: TGTGCCAGCAGTGAGGGGTTGAGCACTGAAGCTTTCTTT. The V call is TRBV7-9, the J call TRBJ1-1, with a weak D call TRBD1 (5 bases). CDR1 SEHNR and CDR2 FQNEAQ come from the germline V gene (reference sequence). CDR3 size: 13 residues. V was trimmed by 6 bases and J by 4 bases, leaving 12 bases between them. The complete variable domain, with remaining parts taken from reference TRBV7-9 and TRBJ1-1, reads DTGVSQNPRHKITKRGQNVTFRCDPISEHNRLYWYRQTLGQGPEFLTYFQNEAQLEKSRLLSDRFSAERPKGSFSTLEIQRTEQGDSAMYLCASSEGLSTEAFFGQGTRLTVV.

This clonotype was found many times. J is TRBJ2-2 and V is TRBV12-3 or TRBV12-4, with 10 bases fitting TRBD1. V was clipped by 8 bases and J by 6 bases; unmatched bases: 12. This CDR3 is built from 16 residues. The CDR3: CASGPLRTGGSGELFF. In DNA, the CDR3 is TGTGCCAGCGGACCACTCCGGACAGGGGGATCCGGGGAGCTGTTTTTT.

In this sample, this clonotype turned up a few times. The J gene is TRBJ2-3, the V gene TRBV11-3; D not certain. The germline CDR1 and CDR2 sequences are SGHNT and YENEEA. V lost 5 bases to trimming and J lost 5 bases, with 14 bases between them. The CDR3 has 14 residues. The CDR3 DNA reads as TGTGCCAGCAGCATTCGCTCGGTGGAAGATACGCAGTATTTT. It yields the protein CASSIRSVEDTQYF.

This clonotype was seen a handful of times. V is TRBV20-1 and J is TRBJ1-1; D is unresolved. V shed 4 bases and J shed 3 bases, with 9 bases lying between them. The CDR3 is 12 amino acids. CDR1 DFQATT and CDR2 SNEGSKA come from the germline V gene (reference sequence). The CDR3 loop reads CSANSFYTEAFF. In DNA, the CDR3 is TGCAGTGCTAACTCTTTCTACACTGAAGCTTTCTTT.